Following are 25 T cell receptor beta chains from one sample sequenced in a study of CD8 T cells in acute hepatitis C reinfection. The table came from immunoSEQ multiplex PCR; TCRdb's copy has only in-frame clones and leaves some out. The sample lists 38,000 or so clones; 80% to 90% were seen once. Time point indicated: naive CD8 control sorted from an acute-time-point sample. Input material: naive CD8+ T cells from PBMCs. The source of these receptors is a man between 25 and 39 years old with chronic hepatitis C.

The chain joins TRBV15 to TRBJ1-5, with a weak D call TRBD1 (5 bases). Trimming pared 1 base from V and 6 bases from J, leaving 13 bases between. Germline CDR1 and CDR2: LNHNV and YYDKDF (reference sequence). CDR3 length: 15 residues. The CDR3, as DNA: TGTGCCACCAGCAGAGGGGTAGGAGGGGCTCAGCCCCAGCATTTT. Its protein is CATSRGVGGAQPQHF.

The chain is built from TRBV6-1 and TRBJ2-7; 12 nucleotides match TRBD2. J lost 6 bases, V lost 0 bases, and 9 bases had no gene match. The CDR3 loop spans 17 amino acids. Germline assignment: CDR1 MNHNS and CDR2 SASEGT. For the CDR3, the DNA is TGTGCCAGCAGTGAAGCCCCCGTCGGACTAGCGGGGATCGAGCAGTACTTC. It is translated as CASSEAPVGLAGIEQYF.

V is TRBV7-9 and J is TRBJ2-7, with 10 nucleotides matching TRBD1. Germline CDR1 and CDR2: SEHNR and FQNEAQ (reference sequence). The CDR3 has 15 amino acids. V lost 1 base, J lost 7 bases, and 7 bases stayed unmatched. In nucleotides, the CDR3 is TGTGCCAGCAGCTTAGGGGGACAGGGGACTCTGGAGCAGTACTTC. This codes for CASSLGGQGTLEQYF.

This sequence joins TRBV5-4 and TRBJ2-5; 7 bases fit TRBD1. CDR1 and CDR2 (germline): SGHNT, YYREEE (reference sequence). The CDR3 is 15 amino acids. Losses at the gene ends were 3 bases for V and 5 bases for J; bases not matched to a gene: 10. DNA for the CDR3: TGTGCCAGCAGCTGGGCGGACAGGATAGTCGAGACCCAGTACTTC. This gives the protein CASSWADRIVETQYF.

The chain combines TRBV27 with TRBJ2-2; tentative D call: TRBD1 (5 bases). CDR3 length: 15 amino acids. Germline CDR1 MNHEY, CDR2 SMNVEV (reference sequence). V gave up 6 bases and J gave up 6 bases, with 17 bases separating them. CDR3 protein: CASRGFDSPAGELFF. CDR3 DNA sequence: TGTGCCAGCAGGGGATTTGACAGCCCAGCCGGGGAGCTGTTTTTT.

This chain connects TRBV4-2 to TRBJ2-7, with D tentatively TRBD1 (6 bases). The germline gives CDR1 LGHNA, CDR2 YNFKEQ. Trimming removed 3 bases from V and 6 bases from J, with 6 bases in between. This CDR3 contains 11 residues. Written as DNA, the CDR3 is TGTGCCAGCAGCCAGGGGGCCGAGCAGTACTTC. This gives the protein CASSQGAEQYF.

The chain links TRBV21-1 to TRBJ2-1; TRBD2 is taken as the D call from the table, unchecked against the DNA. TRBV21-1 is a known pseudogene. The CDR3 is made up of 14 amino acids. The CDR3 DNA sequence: TGTGCCAGCAGCGGCCGGGGGACGGGAAATGAGCAGTTCTTC. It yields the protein CASSGRGTGNEQFF.

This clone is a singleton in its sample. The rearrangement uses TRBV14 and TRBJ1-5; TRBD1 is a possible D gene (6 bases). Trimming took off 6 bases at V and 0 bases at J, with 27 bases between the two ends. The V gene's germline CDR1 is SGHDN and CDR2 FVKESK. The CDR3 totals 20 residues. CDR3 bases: TGTGCCAGCAGAGAAAAAAATAACAGGGCGCAACACTATAGCAATCAGCCCCAGCATTTT. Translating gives CASREKNNRAQHYSNQPQHF. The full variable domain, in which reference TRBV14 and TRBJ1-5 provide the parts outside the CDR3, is EAGVTQFPSHSVIEKGQTVTLRCDPISGHDNLYWYRRVMGKEIKFLLHFVKESKQDESGMPNNRFLAERTGGTYSTLKVQPAELEDSGVYFCASREKNNRAQHYSNQPQHFGDGTRLSIL.

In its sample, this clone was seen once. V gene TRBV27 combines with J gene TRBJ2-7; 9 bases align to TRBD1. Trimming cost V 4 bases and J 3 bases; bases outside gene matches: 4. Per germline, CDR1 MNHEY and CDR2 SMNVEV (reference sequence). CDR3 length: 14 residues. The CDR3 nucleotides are TGTGCCAGCAGTTGGGCGGGACAGGGCTACGAGCAGTACTTC. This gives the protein CASSWAGQGYEQYF.

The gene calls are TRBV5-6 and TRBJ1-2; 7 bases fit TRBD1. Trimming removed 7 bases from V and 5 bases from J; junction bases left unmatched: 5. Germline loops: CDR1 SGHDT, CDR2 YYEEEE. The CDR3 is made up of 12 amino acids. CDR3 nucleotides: TGTGCCAGCGGCCAGACAGGGTATGGCTACACCTTC. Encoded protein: CASGQTGYGYTF.

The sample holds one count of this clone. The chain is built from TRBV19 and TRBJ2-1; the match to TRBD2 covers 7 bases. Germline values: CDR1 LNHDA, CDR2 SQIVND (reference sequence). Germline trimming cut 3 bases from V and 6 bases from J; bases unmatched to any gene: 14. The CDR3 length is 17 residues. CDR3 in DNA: TGTGCCAGTAGTATGTCTTCGGAGGGAGGGCCTCTCAATGAGCAGTTCTTC. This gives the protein CASSMSSEGGPLNEQFF.

CDR3 nucleotide sequence: TGTGCCAGCAGTCTCAGGGGGCTCTACAATGAGCAGTTCTTC. Its translation: CASSLRGLYNEQFF. This chain uses TRBV27 with TRBJ2-1; TRBD1 agrees at 8 bases. With 5 bases clipped from V and 3 bases from J, the junction kept 3 bases outside the gene matches. The germline CDR1 and CDR2 sequences are MNHEY and SMNVEV (reference sequence). The CDR3 contains 14 residues.

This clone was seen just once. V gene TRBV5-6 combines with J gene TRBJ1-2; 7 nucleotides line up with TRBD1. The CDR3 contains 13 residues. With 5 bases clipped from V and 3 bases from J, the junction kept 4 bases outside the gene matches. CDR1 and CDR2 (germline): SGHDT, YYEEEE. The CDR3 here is CASRRTGDYGYTF. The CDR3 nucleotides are TGTGCCAGCAGAAGAACAGGGGACTATGGCTACACCTTC.

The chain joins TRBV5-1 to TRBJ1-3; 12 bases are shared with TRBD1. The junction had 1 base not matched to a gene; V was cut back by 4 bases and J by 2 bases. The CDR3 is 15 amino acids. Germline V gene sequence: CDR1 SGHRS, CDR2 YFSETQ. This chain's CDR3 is CASSGDRGPGNTIYF. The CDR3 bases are TGCGCCAGCAGCGGGGACAGGGGGCCTGGAAACACCATATATTTT.

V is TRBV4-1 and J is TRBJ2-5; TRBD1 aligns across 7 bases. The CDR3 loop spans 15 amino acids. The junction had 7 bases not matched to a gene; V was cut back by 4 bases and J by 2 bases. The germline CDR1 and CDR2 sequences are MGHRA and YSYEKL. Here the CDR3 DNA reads TGCGCCAGCAGCCTTCCGGGGACAGCACAAGAGACCCAGTACTTC. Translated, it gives CASSLPGTAQETQYF.

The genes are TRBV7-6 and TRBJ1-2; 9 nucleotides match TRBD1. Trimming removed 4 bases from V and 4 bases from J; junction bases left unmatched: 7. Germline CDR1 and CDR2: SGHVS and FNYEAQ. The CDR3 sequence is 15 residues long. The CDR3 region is CASSSSGTGSYGYTF. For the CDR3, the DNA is TGTGCCAGCAGCTCCTCCGGGACAGGGTCCTATGGCTACACCTTC.

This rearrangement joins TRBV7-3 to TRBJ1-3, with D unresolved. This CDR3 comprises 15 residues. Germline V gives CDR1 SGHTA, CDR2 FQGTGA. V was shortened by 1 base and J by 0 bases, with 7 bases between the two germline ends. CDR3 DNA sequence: TGTGCCAGCAGCTTAAACGGGGTCTCTGGAAACACCATATATTTT. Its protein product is CASSLNGVSGNTIYF.

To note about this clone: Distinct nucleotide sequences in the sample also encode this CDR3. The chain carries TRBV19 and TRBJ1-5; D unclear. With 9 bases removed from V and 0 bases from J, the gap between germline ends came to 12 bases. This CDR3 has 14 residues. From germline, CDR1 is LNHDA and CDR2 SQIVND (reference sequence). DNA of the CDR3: TGTGCCAGCTCCGACGGTTATAGCAATCAGCCCCAGCATTTT. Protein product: CASSDGYSNQPQHF.

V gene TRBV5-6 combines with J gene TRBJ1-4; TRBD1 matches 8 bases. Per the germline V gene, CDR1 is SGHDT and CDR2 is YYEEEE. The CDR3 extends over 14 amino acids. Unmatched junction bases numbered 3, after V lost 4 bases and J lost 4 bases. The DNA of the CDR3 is TGTGCCAGCAGCCCGGGACAGGTTAATGAAAAACTGTTTTTT. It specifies CASSPGQVNEKLFF.

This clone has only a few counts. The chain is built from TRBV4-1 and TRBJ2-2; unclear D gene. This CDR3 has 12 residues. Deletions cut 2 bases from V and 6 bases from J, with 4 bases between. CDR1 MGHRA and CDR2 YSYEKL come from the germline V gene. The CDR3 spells CASSQFAGELFF. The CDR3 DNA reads TGCGCCAGCAGCCAATTTGCCGGGGAGCTGTTTTTT.

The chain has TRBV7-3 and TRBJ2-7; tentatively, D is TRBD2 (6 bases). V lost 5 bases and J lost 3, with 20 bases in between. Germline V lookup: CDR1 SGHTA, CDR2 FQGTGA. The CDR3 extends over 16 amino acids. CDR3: CASSPGMGGPGYEQYF. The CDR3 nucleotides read TGTGCCAGCAGCCCCGGGATGGGGGGACCCGGCTACGAGCAGTACTTC.

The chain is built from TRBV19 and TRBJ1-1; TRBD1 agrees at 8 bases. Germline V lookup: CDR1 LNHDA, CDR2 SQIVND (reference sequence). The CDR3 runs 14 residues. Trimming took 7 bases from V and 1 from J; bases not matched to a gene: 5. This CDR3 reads CASNQGAPNTEAFF. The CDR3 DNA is TGTGCCAGTAACCAGGGGGCTCCGAACACTGAAGCTTTCTTT.

CDR3 sequence: CASSTQGGQGASGNQPQHF. The DNA for the CDR3 is TGTGCCAGCAGCACCCAGGGGGGACAGGGGGCTAGTGGCAATCAGCCCCAGCATTTT. The chain combines TRBV5-6 with TRBJ1-5, with 12 bases lining up with TRBD1. The CDR3 length is 19 residues. Germline V lookup: CDR1 SGHDT, CDR2 YYEEEE. With V trimmed by 4 bases and J by 2 bases, 13 bases remained unmatched.

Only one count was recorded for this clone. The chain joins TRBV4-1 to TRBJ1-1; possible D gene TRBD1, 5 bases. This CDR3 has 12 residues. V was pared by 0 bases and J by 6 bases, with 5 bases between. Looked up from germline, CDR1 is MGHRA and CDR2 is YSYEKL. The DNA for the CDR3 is TGCGCCAGCAGCCAAGAAGGGGCTGAAGCTTTCTTT. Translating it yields CASSQEGAEAFF.

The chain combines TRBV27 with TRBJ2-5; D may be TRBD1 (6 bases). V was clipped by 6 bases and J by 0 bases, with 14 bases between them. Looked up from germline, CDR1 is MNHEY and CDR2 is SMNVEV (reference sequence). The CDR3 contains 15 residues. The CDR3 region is CASSPLGQNQETQYF. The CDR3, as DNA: TGTGCCAGCAGCCCCTTAGGACAGAACCAAGAGACCCAGTACTTC.